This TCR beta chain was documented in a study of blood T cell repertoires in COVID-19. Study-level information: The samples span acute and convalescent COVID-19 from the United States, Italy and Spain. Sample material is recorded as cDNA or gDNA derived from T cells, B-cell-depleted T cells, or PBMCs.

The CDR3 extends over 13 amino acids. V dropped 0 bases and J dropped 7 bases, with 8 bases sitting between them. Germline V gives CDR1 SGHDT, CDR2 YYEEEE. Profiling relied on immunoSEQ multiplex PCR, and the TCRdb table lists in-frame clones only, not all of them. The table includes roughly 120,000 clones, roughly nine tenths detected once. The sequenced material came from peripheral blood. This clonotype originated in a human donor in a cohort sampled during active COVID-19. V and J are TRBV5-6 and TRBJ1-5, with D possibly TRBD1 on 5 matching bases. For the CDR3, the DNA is TGTGCCAGCAGCTTGGCGGGGGTACAGCCCCAGCATTTT. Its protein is CASSLAGVQPQHF. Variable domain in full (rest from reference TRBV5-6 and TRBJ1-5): DAGVTQSPTHLIKTRGQQVTLRCSPKSGHDTVSWYQQALGQGPQFIFQYYEEEERQRGNFPDRFSGHQFPNYSSELNVNALLLGDSALYLCASSLAGVQPQHFGDGTRLSIL.